This T cell receptor beta chain originates from a study of regulatory T cells in long-lasting Graves disease. Time point: newly diagnosed GD, antithyroid drugs for less than 3 months. The authors made the TCR library using RNA they extracted from PBMCs. This clonotype was observed a handful of times. Relying on iRepertoire HTBI primers and Arm-PCR of CDR3 regions, the team built TCR beta libraries. TCRdb reanalysed the multiplex PCR reads using MiXCR and keeps one entry per CDR3 protein. The sample yields hundreds of thousands of distinct CDR3 sequences, around 11% seen once. These same data were also listed under a study on T cells in Graves' hyperthyroidism and ophthalmopathy. As that study records: A patient was excluded if there was uncontrolled infection, other autoimmune disease, pregnancy or lactation. The HTBI primer set served for first-round RT-PCR of the TCR CDR3. Blood also held most thyroid clonotypes expanded beyond 0.001.

The source was peripheral blood mononuclear cells (PBMCs), collected at new diagnosis, from a patient treated with antithyroid drugs. This clonotype originated in a woman in her thirties with Graves disease.

The CDR3 spells CASSELGWAQHF. The CDR3 region has the DNA TGTGCCAGCAGTGAACTCGGGTGGGCCCAGCATTTT. The V gene is TRBV6-2 or TRBV6-3, the J gene TRBJ1-5; D ambiguous. This CDR3 region has 12 residues. The V and J ends lost 5 bases and 11 bases respectively, with 13 bases between them. Germline assignment: CDR1 MNHEY and CDR2 SVGEGT.